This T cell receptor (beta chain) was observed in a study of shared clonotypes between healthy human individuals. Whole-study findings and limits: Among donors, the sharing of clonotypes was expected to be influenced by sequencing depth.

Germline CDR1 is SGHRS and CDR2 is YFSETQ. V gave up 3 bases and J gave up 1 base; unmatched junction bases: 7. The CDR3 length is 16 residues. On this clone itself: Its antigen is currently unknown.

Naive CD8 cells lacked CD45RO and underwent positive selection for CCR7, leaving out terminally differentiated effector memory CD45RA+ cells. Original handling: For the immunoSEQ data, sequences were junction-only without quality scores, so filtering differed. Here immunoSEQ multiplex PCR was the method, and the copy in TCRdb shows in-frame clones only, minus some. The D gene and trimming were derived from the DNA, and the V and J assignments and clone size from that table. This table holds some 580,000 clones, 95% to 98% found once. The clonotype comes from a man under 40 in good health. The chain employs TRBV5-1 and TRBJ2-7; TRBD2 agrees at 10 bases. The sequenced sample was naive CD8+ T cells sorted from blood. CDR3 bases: TGCGCCAGCAGCTCACGTACTAGCGGGGATTCCTACGAGCAGTACTTC. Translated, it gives CASSSRTSGDSYEQYF.